Listed below are T cell receptor beta chains from one sample, sequenced in a study of blood T cell repertoires in COVID-19. Produced via immunoSEQ multiplex PCR; TCRdb's table is partial and in-frame only. In the table there are about 270,000 clones, 90% of which are singletons. The specimen sequenced was PBMCs or T cells enriched from blood (not recorded which). The receptor source for this set is a woman aged 25 to 39 with acute COVID-19. CDR3s include the opening cysteine and the closing phenylalanine or tryptophan. Fields, in order: J gene, D gene, clone size, V gene, CDR3 DNA, CDR3 protein. D genes are given only for firm matches. Only some rows state a clone size, as once, few, many or a class for expanded clones.

TRBJ2-1	NA	NA	TRBV4-1	TGCGCCAGCAGCCAGGGCAGGGGGGTTTTTGAGCAGTTCTTC	CASSQGRGVFEQFF
TRBJ2-4	NA	NA	TRBV12-3/TRBV12-4	TGTGCCAGCAGTTTAGAGCCCAACATTCAGTACTTC	CASSLEPNIQYF
TRBJ2-1	TRBD1	NA	TRBV18	TGTGCCAGCTCACCGGACAGGGCCTCCTACAATGAGCAGTTCTTC	CASSPDRASYNEQFF
TRBJ2-7	TRBD2	NA	TRBV4-2	TGTGCCAGCAGCCAAGGACTAGCGGGAGGGAACGAGCAGTACTTC	CASSQGLAGGNEQYF
TRBJ2-7	NA	NA	TRBV12-3/TRBV12-4	TGTGCCAGCGGGGGGGGCCCCTACGAGCAGTACTTC	CASGGGPYEQYF
TRBJ2-3	NA	once	TRBV7-2	TGTGCCAGCAGCTTAACCAGGGATGGCGATACGCAGTATTTT	CASSLTRDGDTQYF
TRBJ2-2	TRBD1	NA	TRBV19	TGTGCCAGTAGTCCCCCCGGACAGGGTGCCGGGGAGCTGTTTTTT	CASSPPGQGAGELFF
TRBJ2-1	NA	NA	TRBV9	TGTGCCAGCAGCGCCCTTAGCGGAAGCAATGAGCAGTTCTTC	CASSALSGSNEQFF
TRBJ2-1	NA	NA	TRBV29-1	TGCAGCGTAGAGCTAGCGTACAATGAGCAGTTCTTC	CSVELAYNEQFF
TRBJ1-6	NA	NA	TRBV10-3	TGTGCCATCGGGGGGAGCGATAATTCACCCCTCCACTTT	CAIGGSDNSPLHF
TRBJ2-3	TRBD1	NA	TRBV3-1/TRBV3-2	TGTGCCAGCAGCCAAGAATGGAAAGGGTGGGACAGGGAAACAGATACGCAGTATTTT	CASSQEWKGWDRETDTQYF
TRBJ1-4	NA	NA	TRBV6-5	TGTGCCAGCAGTTACTCAGGGGATGAAAAACTGTTTTTT	CASSYSGDEKLFF
TRBJ2-7	TRBD2	NA	TRBV29-1	TGCAGCGTACTAGCGGGAGGCTACGAGCAGTACTTC	CSVLAGGYEQYF
TRBJ2-5	NA	NA	TRBV18	TGTGCCAGCTCACAGGGGGAGACCCAGTACTTC	CASSQGETQYF
TRBJ2-4	TRBD1	NA	TRBV5-5	TGTGCCAGCAGCAGGGGACAGATCCCGGACATTCAGTACTTC	CASSRGQIPDIQYF
TRBJ2-1	NA	NA	TRBV5-1	TGCGCCAGCAGCTTGAGCGACGAGCAGTTCTTC	CASSLSDEQFF
TRBJ2-2	TRBD2	NA	TRBV4-1	TGCGCCAGCAGCCAACCCTCTAGCGGGATCGACACCGGGGAGCTGTTTTTT	CASSQPSSGIDTGELFF
TRBJ1-1	NA	NA	TRBV6-5	TGTGCCAGCAGTTACCCCGGGATCGGCGGAGCTTTCTTT	CASSYPGIGGAFF
TRBJ1-3	NA	NA	TRBV24-1	TGTGCCACCAGTGATTCAAGGGGCTCTGGAAACACCATATATTTT	CATSDSRGSGNTIYF
TRBJ2-2	NA	NA	TRBV7-9	TGTGCCAGCAGCTTATTCGGAGATGTCAGGGCTACTAATCCCGGGGAGCTGTTTTTT	CASSLFGDVRATNPGELFF
TRBJ2-1	NA	NA	TRBV7-6	TGTGCCAGCAGCGGTCCTCGGAATGAGCAGTTCTTC	CASSGPRNEQFF
TRBJ2-7	TRBD2	NA	TRBV4-3	TGCGCCAGCAGCCAAGAGGCTAGCGGGAATCCCCCCTACGAGCAGTACTTC	CASSQEASGNPPYEQYF
TRBJ2-2	NA	NA	TRBV29-1	TGCAGCGCGGTCTACACCGGGGAGCTGTTTTTT	CSAVYTGELFF
TRBJ2-4	NA	NA	TRBV7-3	TGTGCCAGCAGCTCCCGAGGGGGAAACATTCAGTACTTC	CASSSRGGNIQYF
TRBJ2-7	NA	NA	TRBV7-2	TGTGCCAGCAGCGGATTAAGGGGCCTGCCCGAGCAGTACTTC	CASSGLRGLPEQYF
TRBJ2-2	TRBD2	NA	TRBV27	TGTGCCAGCAGCCAACTCCCTAGCGGGAGTCTCACCGGGGAGCTGTTTTTT	CASSQLPSGSLTGELFF
TRBJ1-5	NA	NA	TRBV13	TGTGCCAGTTCCGGGGGGCACCCGGAGGTTGGCAATCAGCCCCAGCATTTT	CASSGGHPEVGNQPQHF
TRBJ1-1	NA	once	TRBV13	TGTGCCAGCAGCCAACGTGGGCCGCTGAACACTGAAGCTTTCTTT	CASSQRGPLNTEAFF
TRBJ1-2	TRBD1	NA	TRBV6-5	TGTGCCAGCAGTCCATCGACAGGGGCTAACTATGGCTACACCTTC	CASSPSTGANYGYTF
TRBJ2-7	TRBD2	NA	TRBV3-1/TRBV3-2	TGTGCCAGCAGCCAAGTGGTTCAAGCGGGAGGGCCCCCCTCCTACGAGCAGTACTTC	CASSQVVQAGGPPSYEQYF
TRBJ2-7	TRBD1	NA	TRBV6-5	TGTGCCAGCAGCCTATCGGGACAGGGTGCCTACGAGCAGTACTTC	CASSLSGQGAYEQYF
TRBJ2-1	NA	NA	TRBV18	TGTGCCAGCTCCCCAGGGGAGCTCAATGAGCAGTTCTTC	CASSPGELNEQFF
TRBJ1-2	NA	NA	TRBV19	TGTGCCAGTAGTATAAGTCCACAGCTAAACTATGGCTACACCTTC	CASSISPQLNYGYTF
TRBJ2-7	TRBD1	NA	TRBV7-9	TGTGCCAGCAGCTTAGGGCAGGGGGTCTCCTACGAGCAGTACTTC	CASSLGQGVSYEQYF
TRBJ2-7	TRBD1	NA	TRBV4-1	TGCGCCAGTGGCCCGGGACAGGGTAGTGGCTACGAGCAGTACTTC	CASGPGQGSGYEQYF
TRBJ2-4	TRBD1	NA	TRBV5-4	TGTGCCAGCAGCTTACGGGACAGGGGTGACATTCAGTACTTC	CASSLRDRGDIQYF
TRBJ2-7	NA	once	TRBV7-8	TGTGCCAGCAGCCCCCCCTCTTTGGGGCAGGGTTTTAACGAGCAGTACTTC	CASSPPSLGQGFNEQYF
TRBJ2-3	NA	NA	TRBV28	TGTGCCAGCAGTGGGGGGGACAGGTTAGGCGATACGCAGTATTTT	CASSGGDRLGDTQYF
TRBJ2-1	NA	NA	TRBV12-3/TRBV12-4	TGTGCCAGCAGTTCCCTCGATGAGCAGTTCTTC	CASSSLDEQFF
TRBJ2-7	TRBD1	NA	TRBV12-5	TGTGCTAGTGGTTTGGGGGACAGCTACGAGCAGTACTTC	CASGLGDSYEQYF
TRBJ2-1	NA	NA	TRBV27	TGTGCCAGCAGCCGGCCGGGACTGATTAACAATGAGCAGTTCTTC	CASSRPGLINNEQFF
TRBJ2-2	TRBD1	NA	TRBV5-1	TGCGCCAGCAGCCCGACAGGGGGCTATTTCGCGAACACCGGGGAGCTGTTTTTT	CASSPTGGYFANTGELFF
TRBJ1-2	NA	NA	TRBV5-4	TGTGCCAGCAGCCAAGACAGCTCCTATGGCTACACCTTC	CASSQDSSYGYTF
TRBJ2-3	NA	NA	TRBV28	TGTGCCAGCAGAGTGAGGTTTCGCACAGATACGCAGTATTTT	CASRVRFRTDTQYF
TRBJ2-1	NA	NA	TRBV29-1	TGCAGCGTCGATGGGGAAGGACTCAATGAGCAGTTCTTC	CSVDGEGLNEQFF